Listed below are T cell receptor beta chains from one sample, sequenced in a study of Ad26.COV2.S vaccination and SARS-CoV-2 variants. TCRdb keeps only in-frame clones here, not all; method: immunoSEQ multiplex PCR. The repertoire has fewer than 600,000 clones, approximately 90% of them found once; the top ten carry over 1.5%. Material: peripheral blood, obtained in a trial of Ad26.COV2.S vaccine versus placebo. The source is a person between 18 and 65 years old who received the Ad26.COV2.S COVID-19 vaccine or a placebo. The CDR3 runs from the conserved cysteine through the conserved F or W. The order of the fields is CDR3 DNA, CDR3 protein, J gene, V gene, clone size, D gene. D genes are given only for firm matches. Only some rows state a clone size, as once, few, many or a class for expanded clones.

cdr3_nt: TGTGCCAGCAGCTCCGGGGTTGAAGCTTTCTTT
cdr3_aa: CASSSGVEAFF
j_call: TRBJ1-1
v_call: TRBV7-9
clone_size: few
d_call: -

cdr3_nt: TGTGCCAGCAGCCAGGGTGGATACTACGAGCAGTACTTC
cdr3_aa: CASSQGGYYEQYF
j_call: TRBJ2-7
v_call: TRBV4-2
clone_size: -
d_call: -

cdr3_nt: TGTGCCAGCAGTTCAACCCCCAGGGGGGTGGCAGATACGCAGTATTTT
cdr3_aa: CASSSTPRGVADTQYF
j_call: TRBJ2-3
v_call: TRBV27
clone_size: -
d_call: -

cdr3_nt: TGTGCCAGCAGCTACCGCCGTGGTGCTAGCGCGAGTTACGAGCAGTACTTC
cdr3_aa: CASSYRRGASASYEQYF
j_call: TRBJ2-7
v_call: TRBV7-2
clone_size: -
d_call: -

cdr3_nt: TGTGCCAGCAGTGAGGACCTCTCGAGGGCCTACACCTTC
cdr3_aa: CASSEDLSRAYTF
j_call: TRBJ1-2
v_call: TRBV6-1
clone_size: -
d_call: -

cdr3_nt: TGCGCCAGCAGCAGAGGACTAGCGGGGGTCTCCGCCTACGAGCAGTACTTC
cdr3_aa: CASSRGLAGVSAYEQYF
j_call: TRBJ2-7
v_call: TRBV5-1
clone_size: -
d_call: TRBD2

cdr3_nt: TGTGCCAGCAGCTTAAGTTTGGGCTTTAATCAGCCCCAGCATTTT
cdr3_aa: CASSLSLGFNQPQHF
j_call: TRBJ1-5
v_call: TRBV7-8
clone_size: -
d_call: -

cdr3_nt: TGTGCCAGCAGCTTAGGTGGACTAGCGGGGGTCCCACTTAAAGAGACCCAGTACTTC
cdr3_aa: CASSLGGLAGVPLKETQYF
j_call: TRBJ2-5
v_call: TRBV7-2
clone_size: -
d_call: TRBD2

cdr3_nt: TGCGCCAGCAGTGATACCCATAGCAATCAGCCCCAGCATTTT
cdr3_aa: CASSDTHSNQPQHF
j_call: TRBJ1-5
v_call: TRBV10-2
clone_size: -
d_call: -

cdr3_nt: TGTGCCAGCAGCTTGATGCAGGGGGCTGACTATGGCTACACCTTC
cdr3_aa: CASSLMQGADYGYTF
j_call: TRBJ1-2
v_call: TRBV5-6
clone_size: -
d_call: TRBD1

cdr3_nt: TGTGCCAGCAGACCCGGACTAGTTTACGAGCAGTACTTC
cdr3_aa: CASRPGLVYEQYF
j_call: TRBJ2-7
v_call: TRBV7-8
clone_size: -
d_call: TRBD2

cdr3_nt: TGTGCCAGCAGCTTAGGCAGCTCTGGGGCCAACGTCCTGACTTTC
cdr3_aa: CASSLGSSGANVLTF
j_call: TRBJ2-6
v_call: TRBV7-9
clone_size: -
d_call: -

cdr3_nt: TGCAGCGTTGAGTTCGGGGGGTACGAGACCCAGTACTTC
cdr3_aa: CSVEFGGYETQYF
j_call: TRBJ2-5
v_call: TRBV29-1
clone_size: -
d_call: TRBD2

cdr3_nt: TGTGCCAGCAGTTTAAGGGCCATCCCGGGGCCGAACACTGAAGCTTTCTTT
cdr3_aa: CASSLRAIPGPNTEAFF
j_call: TRBJ1-1
v_call: TRBV27
clone_size: -
d_call: -

cdr3_nt: TGTGCCAGCAGCCATCTTTTCCGCCGCTACGAGCAGTACTTC
cdr3_aa: CASSHLFRRYEQYF
j_call: TRBJ2-7
v_call: TRBV7-3
clone_size: -
d_call: -

cdr3_nt: TGTGCCAGCAGAAGACAGGGGGGCTCCTACGAGCAGTACTTC
cdr3_aa: CASRRQGGSYEQYF
j_call: TRBJ2-7
v_call: TRBV28
clone_size: -
d_call: TRBD1

cdr3_nt: TGTGCCAGTTCCTCCCAGGGAGGTGGCAATCAGCCCCAGCATTTT
cdr3_aa: CASSSQGGGNQPQHF
j_call: TRBJ1-5
v_call: TRBV19
clone_size: -
d_call: -

cdr3_nt: TGTGCCAGCAGTGAGCAGGGGGCACAAGAAAAACTGTTTTTT
cdr3_aa: CASSEQGAQEKLFF
j_call: TRBJ1-4
v_call: TRBV2
clone_size: -
d_call: TRBD1

cdr3_nt: TGTGCCACCAGCAGAGACGCGGGGGGCAACACTGAAGCTTTCTTT
cdr3_aa: CATSRDAGGNTEAFF
j_call: TRBJ1-1
v_call: TRBV15
clone_size: -
d_call: -

cdr3_nt: TGTGCCAGCTCACCAATCAACAATGAGCAGTTCTTC
cdr3_aa: CASSPINNEQFF
j_call: TRBJ2-1
v_call: TRBV18
clone_size: -
d_call: -

cdr3_nt: TGCGCCAGCAGCTTGGTTCGGGGGTGGTACGAGCAGTACTTC
cdr3_aa: CASSLVRGWYEQYF
j_call: TRBJ2-7
v_call: TRBV5-1
clone_size: -
d_call: -

cdr3_nt: TGTGCCACCCGAGCGGGGGCCGGGAGGGCCTACGAGCAGTACTTC
cdr3_aa: CATRAGAGRAYEQYF
j_call: TRBJ2-7
v_call: TRBV19
clone_size: -
d_call: TRBD2

cdr3_nt: TGTGCCAGCTCACCCGACAGGGGGAAAAAGATAAACATTCAGTACTTC
cdr3_aa: CASSPDRGKKINIQYF
j_call: TRBJ2-4
v_call: TRBV18
clone_size: -
d_call: TRBD1

cdr3_nt: TGTGCCAGCAGTTTATTTTCAGGAGACACTGAAGCTTTCTTT
cdr3_aa: CASSLFSGDTEAFF
j_call: TRBJ1-1
v_call: TRBV27
clone_size: -
d_call: -

cdr3_nt: TGCGCCAGCAGCCAAGAGGGCGGGGGAGGCACAGATACGCAGTATTTT
cdr3_aa: CASSQEGGGGTDTQYF
j_call: TRBJ2-3
v_call: TRBV4-1
clone_size: many
d_call: TRBD2

cdr3_nt: TGTGCCAGTAGTACCTTAGCGGGAGGGCGCCACGAGCAGTACTTC
cdr3_aa: CASSTLAGGRHEQYF
j_call: TRBJ2-7
v_call: TRBV19
clone_size: -
d_call: TRBD2

cdr3_nt: TGCAGCGTTTCGTATTACAATGAGCAGTTCTTC
cdr3_aa: CSVSYYNEQFF
j_call: TRBJ2-1
v_call: TRBV29-1
clone_size: -
d_call: -

cdr3_nt: TGTGCCAGCGGGGGGAATACCAACTACAATGAGCAGTTCTTC
cdr3_aa: CASGGNTNYNEQFF
j_call: TRBJ2-1
v_call: TRBV6-5
clone_size: -
d_call: -

cdr3_nt: TGTGCCAGCAGTTACCTCGGGAGCGGGGAGCTGTTTTTT
cdr3_aa: CASSYLGSGELFF
j_call: TRBJ2-2
v_call: TRBV6-5
clone_size: -
d_call: -

cdr3_nt: TGTGCCAGCAGTGACCGGGGGCAAACCGGGGAGCTGTTTTTT
cdr3_aa: CASSDRGQTGELFF
j_call: TRBJ2-2
v_call: TRBV2
clone_size: -
d_call: -

cdr3_nt: TGTGCCAGCGGCCGGGACGCGGAGACCCAGTACTTC
cdr3_aa: CASGRDAETQYF
j_call: TRBJ2-5
v_call: TRBV6-2/TRBV6-3
clone_size: -
d_call: -

cdr3_nt: TGTGCCAGCAGCCAAGGGGTCCACGAGCAGTACTTC
cdr3_aa: CASSQGVHEQYF
j_call: TRBJ2-7
v_call: TRBV14
clone_size: -
d_call: -

cdr3_nt: TGTGCCAGCAGCGTTGGGGGACAGCCCAATCAGCCCCAGCATTTT
cdr3_aa: CASSVGGQPNQPQHF
j_call: TRBJ1-5
v_call: TRBV9
clone_size: -
d_call: TRBD1

cdr3_nt: TGCGCCAGCAGCTTGGGCCGGGACATAGCCAAAAACATTCAGTACTTC
cdr3_aa: CASSLGRDIAKNIQYF
j_call: TRBJ2-4
v_call: TRBV5-1
clone_size: -
d_call: -

cdr3_nt: TGCGCCAGCAGCCAAGATATAAGGAACAACGAGCAGTACTTC
cdr3_aa: CASSQDIRNNEQYF
j_call: TRBJ2-7
v_call: TRBV4-1
clone_size: -
d_call: -

cdr3_nt: TGCGCCAGCAAAGGGGCAGAAGAAAAACTGTTTTTT
cdr3_aa: CASKGAEEKLFF
j_call: TRBJ1-4
v_call: TRBV5-1
clone_size: -
d_call: -

cdr3_nt: TGTGCCAGCAGGCGGACAGGGTCAGATACGCAGTATTTT
cdr3_aa: CASRRTGSDTQYF
j_call: TRBJ2-3
v_call: TRBV2
clone_size: -
d_call: TRBD1

cdr3_nt: TGTGCCAGCAGCGACTACCCTGGAAACACCATATATTTT
cdr3_aa: CASSDYPGNTIYF
j_call: TRBJ1-3
v_call: TRBV9
clone_size: -
d_call: -

cdr3_nt: TGCGCCAGCAGCCCGCAAACAGGGGCTATGAACACTGAAGCTTTCTTT
cdr3_aa: CASSPQTGAMNTEAFF
j_call: TRBJ1-1
v_call: TRBV5-1
clone_size: -
d_call: TRBD1